Listed here is a single TCR beta chain. This entry belongs to a study of control samples from healthy donors and cancer patients. Germline values: CDR1 MGHDK, CDR2 SYGVNS. V lost 3 bases and J 7 bases, leaving 13 bases between the germline ends. CDR3 size: 14 residues. This table comes from immunoSEQ multiplex PCR, and its TCRdb copy is limited to in-frame clones, with some not included. The sample yields around 150,000 clones, approximately 94% seen once. This sequence joins TRBV25-1 and TRBJ2-1, with D tentatively TRBD1 (6 bases). The sequence came from a middle-aged woman in good health. Sequencing was performed on blood. CDR3 in DNA: TGTGCCAGCAGTGATTGGCAGGGGAAGAATGAGCAGTTCTTC. Translation gives CASSDWQGKNEQFF.